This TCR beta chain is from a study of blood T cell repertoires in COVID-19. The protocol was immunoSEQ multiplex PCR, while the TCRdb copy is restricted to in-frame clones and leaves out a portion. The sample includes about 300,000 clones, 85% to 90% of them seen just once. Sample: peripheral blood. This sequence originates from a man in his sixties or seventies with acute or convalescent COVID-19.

CDR3 amino acids: CASNTGGTYEQYF. CDR3 nucleotides: TGTGCCAGCAACACCGGGGGGACCTACGAGCAGTACTTC. The V call is TRBV6-1, the J call TRBJ2-7, with 7 bases lining up with TRBD2. The CDR3 contains 13 residues. The V gene's germline CDR1 is MNHNS and CDR2 SASEGT. V trimming: 7 bases; J trimming: 2 bases; junction bases outside the gene matches: 5.